This TCR beta chain derives from a study of blood T cells in healthy people across ages. Findings and limits, study-wide: The diversity estimates, figures obtained from one million T cells, were considered underestimates.

Points on this clonotype: No antigen is known for it.

CDR3 length: 16 residues. The ends lost 0 bases at V and 3 bases at J; junction bases unmatched: 11. The germline CDR1 and CDR2 sequences are DFQATT and SNEGSKA (reference sequence). Primers used in a second PCR of about 6 to 12 cycles were a sample-barcoded 5' primer and a J-beta primer mix. MiXCR, applied by TCRdb to the 5' RACE reads, yields one record per CDR3 protein. The data show 350,000 to 450,000 distinct CDR3 sequences, with 52% seen just once and 45% to 60% held by the top ten. It was approximately 10 milliliters of peripheral blood that were drawn from each donor. The authors isolated at least 6.5 million PBMCs per sample. No fewer than 5.5 micrograms of total RNA were isolated from every sample.

The source is a man in his 60s in good health. Sequenced: blood. The rearrangement joins TRBV20-1 to TRBJ2-7; 7 bases fit TRBD2. CDR3 residues: CSARDILGEGHYEQYF. The CDR3 DNA reads TGCAGTGCTAGAGATATCCTAGGGGAGGGCCACTACGAGCAGTACTTC.